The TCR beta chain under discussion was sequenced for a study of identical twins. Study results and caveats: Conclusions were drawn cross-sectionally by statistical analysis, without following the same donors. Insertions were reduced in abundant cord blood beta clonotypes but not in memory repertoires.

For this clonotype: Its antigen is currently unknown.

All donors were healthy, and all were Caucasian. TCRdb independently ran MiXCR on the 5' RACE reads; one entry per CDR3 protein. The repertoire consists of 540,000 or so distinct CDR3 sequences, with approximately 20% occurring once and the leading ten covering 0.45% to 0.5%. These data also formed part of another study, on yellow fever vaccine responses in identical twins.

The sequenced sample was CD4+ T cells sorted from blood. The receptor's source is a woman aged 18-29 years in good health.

CDR3 sequence: CASSRDLSNTGELFF. The CDR3 region has the DNA TGTGCCAGCAGCCGCGACCTATCGAACACCGGGGAGCTGTTTTTT. This rearrangement joins TRBV7-7 to TRBJ2-2; no clear D. This CDR3 has 15 residues. V was trimmed by 5 bases and J by 0 bases, leaving 10 bases between them. Per germline, CDR1 SSHAT and CDR2 FNYEAQ (reference sequence).